This T cell receptor (beta chain) was sequenced during a study of blood T cell repertoires in COVID-19 (dated by TCRdb to the early 2020s). In the study overall: The collaborator samples originated in the United States, Italy and Spain and spanned the acute and convalescent phases of COVID-19. The prospective study material was composed of cDNA or gDNA derived from T cells, B-cell-depleted T cells, or PBMCs. Deeply sampled blood TCRbeta repertoires from subjects exposed to, actively infected with, or recovered from COVID-19 were included in the dataset. The repertoires were released in a freely available public database intended as a resource for research on the immune response to SARS-CoV-2. The samples were drawn from the first 160 participants of the ongoing ImmuneRACE study and from over 950 subjects provided by 6 global collaborators. Sample metadata almost always included a de-identified subject ID, COVID-19 status, age in years and sex. Where HLA class I and class II types were available, the types were taken from metadata supplied by the sample provider, not from assay-based typing.

Whole blood was collected in K2EDTA tubes by collaborating institutions according to the institutions' own protocols. For TCRbeta analysis, collaborators shipped samples as frozen whole blood, isolated PBMCs, or DNA extracted from either of those sample types. The immunoSEQ Assay, a bias-controlled multiplex PCR, was used to amplify TCRbeta CDR3 regions from genomic DNA. The source study handled its data this way. The number of nucleated cells in each sample was estimated from the amplification of reference gene primers within the assay. To quantify the absolute abundance of each unique TCRbeta CDR3 rearrangement, sequence reads were collapsed and filtered. For each sample, productive Simpson clonality was calculated by taking the square root of Simpson's diversity index across productive rearrangements. Imported from immuneACCESS, the table was reduced by TCRdb to in-frame sequences with V and J called. These copies leave out some clones; in studies compared against another copy, an unresolved V gene accounts for under half, and the cause of the remainder is not known. Clonal size and the V and J genes are those of that table, whereas D and trimming came from the DNA. The sample table shows 93,000 or so clones, and 87% are seen once. The top ten clones comprise 6.2% of the sample.

Details on this clone: Its antigen remains unidentified. The sample holds no much larger clone one base away, and base qualities are not on file.

CDR1 SGDLS and CDR2 YYNGEE are derived from the germline V gene. The CDR3 goes from the cysteine to the phenylalanine over 14 residues. Here the CDR3 DNA is all that survives: 42 bases in frame from base 1. The V end loses 2 bases and the J end loses 7 bases, and a stretch of 12 bases separates them. Overall study outcomes, separate from this receptor: Clinical and demographic metadata were provided uncurated, with the amount varying by source and participant.

The rearranged segments are TRBV9 and TRBJ1-4, with an unclear D gene assignment. This receptor was obtained from a human donor in a cohort sampled during active COVID-19. Sequenced input: peripheral blood. This receptor has the CDR3 CASSVTRASEKLFF. The DNA sequence is as follows: TGTGCCAGCAGCGTCACCCGAGCGAGTGAAAAACTGTTTTTT. This CDR3, with the reference TRBV9 and TRBJ1-4 proteins standing in past its ends, gives the full variable domain DSGVTQTPKHLITATGQRVTLRCSPRSGDLSVYWYQQSLDQGLQFLIQYYNGEERAKGNILERFSAQQFPDLHSELNLSSLELGDSALYFCASSVTRASEKLFFGSGTQLSVL.